This T cell receptor (beta chain) is drawn from a study of immune characteristics of hereditary and idiopathic chronic pancreatitis. Some background on the complete study: Local pancreatic immune cells and TCRbeta repertoires were profiled in hereditary and idiopathic chronic pancreatitis and were compared with control organ donor pancreases. TCRbeta sequencing was performed on roughly five control pancreases, seven or eight hereditary chronic pancreatitis pancreases and roughly 6 idiopathic chronic pancreatitis pancreases. The gDNA-based approach was selected because minimal in vitro experimental manipulation of pancreas-infiltrating T cells was involved.

What the research found in general, with its limitations: Because patient tissue could only be obtained at the time of TPIAT, differences in disease duration may have influenced the immune findings. Among 13 chronic pancreatitis patients, a positive correlation was found between numbers of productive TCR rearrangements and disease severity scores. Both chronic pancreatitis groups showed significantly increased TCRbeta repertoire diversity and reduced clonality versus controls. Chronic pancreatitis caused by alcohol use was not included in the study.

Chronic pancreatitis pancreas tissue was obtained from patients undergoing total pancreatectomy with islet autotransplantation (TPIAT). No known history of diabetes was present in the included chronic pancreatitis patients. For TCRbeta sequencing, genomic DNA was extracted directly from bulk pancreas tissue without sorting T cells. At two US centers, pancreas tissues from patients and organ donors were collected on a consecutive basis. The library was built by means of the immunoSEQ multiplex PCR assay. From pancreatic genomic DNA, the TCRbeta CDR3 region and adjacent sequences were amplified and sequenced. Per the authors' processing: Productive clonality and productive rearrangement counts were measured along with repertoire diversity, which was expressed as a mean normalized Shannon-Wiener index. The nonparametric Mann-Whitney U test was used to compare repertoire metrics between the control and chronic pancreatitis groups. A shared clonotype was defined as a CDR3beta sequence with the same amino acid composition and length across subjects. The table was pulled from immuneACCESS by TCRdb, which kept in-frame rearrangements only. Such tables lose some clones; where checked, under half of the loss comes from unresolved V genes, and the rest has no known cause. The V and J calls and clone size were taken over from that table, and D and trimming were inferred from the DNA. The sample includes approximately 6,000 clones, with around three quarters observed a single time. The ten largest clones take up 6.5% to 8% of the sample.

A note on this clone: What this receptor recognizes is not known. Base qualities are missing; no much larger clone stands one base away.

The sequence came from a human donor with chronic pancreatitis. The sample was pancreas tissue with hereditary chronic pancreatitis.

The CDR3 protein: CASSYNRGNSPLHF. The bases are TGTGCCAGCAGTTATAACAGGGGAAATTCACCCCTCCACTTT. This chain joins TRBV6-5 to TRBJ1-6; TRBD1 aligns with 7 central bases. The CDR3 contains 14 residues, cysteine and phenylalanine counted. Just CDR3 DNA is preserved here, 42 bases in frame from base 1. Trimming removed 3 bases from V and 7 bases from J; the gene matches leave 3 bases unexplained. CDR1 and CDR2 were assigned from the germline V gene as MNHEY and SVGAGI.